Listed below are T cell receptor beta chains from one sample, sequenced in a study of cytomegalovirus exposure and HLA in healthy donors. Assay: immunoSEQ multiplex PCR; the TCRdb copy retains only in-frame clones and omits some. This table holds approximately 110,000 clones. The sample was PBMCs. These TCRs come from a man aged 45 to 65 in good health and CMV-seronegative. Both conserved end residues are part of each CDR3. The order of the fields is V gene, D gene, J gene, CDR3 DNA, CDR3 protein. A D gene is named only where the DNA matches it firmly.

v_gene: TRBV5-1; d_gene: -; j_gene: TRBJ2-7; CDR3nt: TGCGCCAGCACGTGGGACAACTACGAGCAGTACTTC; CDR3aa: CASTWDNYEQYF
v_gene: TRBV27; d_gene: TRBD2; j_gene: TRBJ2-7; CDR3nt: TGTGCCAGCAGCCCGGGGACTAGCGGTACCTACGAGCAGTACTTC; CDR3aa: CASSPGTSGTYEQYF
v_gene: TRBV9; d_gene: TRBD2; j_gene: TRBJ2-1; CDR3nt: TGTGCCAGCGGCTGTATTTGGCTAGCGGGAACACCGAGATACAATGAGCAGTTCTTC; CDR3aa: CASGCIWLAGTPRYNEQFF
v_gene: TRBV9; d_gene: -; j_gene: TRBJ1-2; CDR3nt: TGTGCCAGCAGCAATGGGGGGGGCAGTAAACAATCAAACTATGGCTACACCTTC; CDR3aa: CASSNGGGSKQSNYGYTF
v_gene: TRBV10-3; d_gene: TRBD1; j_gene: TRBJ2-5; CDR3nt: TGTGCCATCAGTGTGGACAGGGTGGAGACCCAGTACTTC; CDR3aa: CAISVDRVETQYF
v_gene: TRBV7-8; d_gene: -; j_gene: TRBJ2-5; CDR3nt: TGTGCCAGCAGCTCGGAAGAGACCCAGTACTTC; CDR3aa: CASSSEETQYF
v_gene: TRBV6-1; d_gene: -; j_gene: TRBJ2-7; CDR3nt: TGTGCCAGCCGGGGGTCGAACTTAGCTCGCGAGCAGTACTTC; CDR3aa: CASRGSNLAREQYF
v_gene: TRBV5-1; d_gene: -; j_gene: TRBJ2-3; CDR3nt: TGCGCCAGCAGCTTGGATCCAGGCACAGATACGCAGTATTTT; CDR3aa: CASSLDPGTDTQYF
v_gene: TRBV28; d_gene: -; j_gene: TRBJ1-5; CDR3nt: TGTGCCAGCAGTCCCCCGGGGGATCAGCCCCAGCATTTT; CDR3aa: CASSPPGDQPQHF
v_gene: TRBV7-2; d_gene: -; j_gene: TRBJ2-1; CDR3nt: TGTGCCAGCAGTAGAGGGGGGGGCTACAATGAGCAGTTCTTC; CDR3aa: CASSRGGGYNEQFF
v_gene: TRBV7-8; d_gene: -; j_gene: TRBJ1-5; CDR3nt: TGTGCCAGCAGCCGAGACAGGAATGGCAATCAGCCCCAGCATTTT; CDR3aa: CASSRDRNGNQPQHF
v_gene: TRBV5-4; d_gene: TRBD1; j_gene: TRBJ1-4; CDR3nt: TGTGCCAGCAGCTTGGCGACCGGGACAGGGAATGAAAAACTGTTTTTT; CDR3aa: CASSLATGTGNEKLFF
v_gene: TRBV27; d_gene: TRBD1; j_gene: TRBJ2-7; CDR3nt: TGTGCCAGCAGGAAGGGACAGACCTACGAGCAGTACTTC; CDR3aa: CASRKGQTYEQYF
v_gene: TRBV6-5; d_gene: TRBD1; j_gene: TRBJ2-5; CDR3nt: TGTGCCAGCAGTTACCGTCCCGGGACAGGGGTCGAGACCCAGTACTTC; CDR3aa: CASSYRPGTGVETQYF
v_gene: TRBV27; d_gene: -; j_gene: TRBJ1-5; CDR3nt: TGTGCCAGCAGTTTAATTGGCTCAAATCAGCCCCAGCATTTT; CDR3aa: CASSLIGSNQPQHF
v_gene: TRBV4-3; d_gene: -; j_gene: TRBJ2-4; CDR3nt: TGCGCCAGCAGCCAGCAGAGGGGGATGGCTAACAACAAAAACATTCAGTACTTC; CDR3aa: CASSQQRGMANNKNIQYF
v_gene: TRBV7-2; d_gene: TRBD1; j_gene: TRBJ1-1; CDR3nt: TGTGCCAGCAGCGACCGGACAGGGGAGTTGGCTGAAGCTTTCTTT; CDR3aa: CASSDRTGELAEAFF
v_gene: TRBV7-9; d_gene: -; j_gene: TRBJ1-5; CDR3nt: TGTGCCAGCACCAAAGACCGCGGGAATCAGCCCCAGCATTTT; CDR3aa: CASTKDRGNQPQHF
v_gene: TRBV6-1; d_gene: -; j_gene: TRBJ1-5; CDR3nt: TGTGCCAGCAGGTCACAGGGTGGGGAAAATCAGCCCCAGCATTTT; CDR3aa: CASRSQGGENQPQHF
v_gene: TRBV7-8; d_gene: TRBD1; j_gene: TRBJ2-2; CDR3nt: TGTGCCAGCAGCCCGGGACAGGCGAGAGGGGAGCTGTTTTTT; CDR3aa: CASSPGQARGELFF
v_gene: TRBV10-3; d_gene: -; j_gene: TRBJ1-2; CDR3nt: TGTGCCATCAGTGATAGAAGCAGGTCTAACTATGGCTACACCTTC; CDR3aa: CAISDRSRSNYGYTF
v_gene: TRBV30; d_gene: TRBD1; j_gene: TRBJ2-5; CDR3nt: TGTGCCTGGAGGCCCGGCAGGGGGTTTGAGACCCAGTACTTC; CDR3aa: CAWRPGRGFETQYF
v_gene: TRBV6-1; d_gene: TRBD1; j_gene: TRBJ1-5; CDR3nt: TGTGCCAGCAGTGAAGGGGCGTCGACAGGGTCAAGGCAGCCCCAGCATTTT; CDR3aa: CASSEGASTGSRQPQHF
v_gene: TRBV2; d_gene: -; j_gene: TRBJ1-3; CDR3nt: TGTGCCAGCAGCCCGAGGCCTGGAAACACCATATATTTT; CDR3aa: CASSPRPGNTIYF
v_gene: TRBV11-2; d_gene: TRBD1; j_gene: TRBJ2-7; CDR3nt: TGTGCCAGCAGTCTAGGACAGGCGGACGAGCAGTACTTC; CDR3aa: CASSLGQADEQYF
v_gene: TRBV7-2; d_gene: -; j_gene: TRBJ1-6; CDR3nt: TGTGCCAGCAGCCTATCCCGCTCACCCCTCCACTTT; CDR3aa: CASSLSRSPLHF
v_gene: TRBV2; d_gene: TRBD2; j_gene: TRBJ2-2; CDR3nt: TGTGCCAGCAGTCGACTAGCGGGGGGTAACACCGGGGAGCTGTTTTTT; CDR3aa: CASSRLAGGNTGELFF
v_gene: TRBV5-1; d_gene: TRBD1; j_gene: TRBJ2-5; CDR3nt: TGCGCCAGCAGACTCGGGACAGCCCTCGATGGGACCCAGTACTTC; CDR3aa: CASRLGTALDGTQYF
v_gene: TRBV15; d_gene: -; j_gene: TRBJ2-7; CDR3nt: TGTGCCACCAGCAGCCTGGGAGGCTACGAGCAGTACTTC; CDR3aa: CATSSLGGYEQYF
v_gene: TRBV6-5; d_gene: -; j_gene: TRBJ1-1; CDR3nt: TGTGCCAGCGGGGACTTCCTTGAAGCTTTCTTT; CDR3aa: CASGDFLEAFF
v_gene: TRBV7-9; d_gene: -; j_gene: TRBJ1-4; CDR3nt: TGTGCCAGCGCCATACAGGGTGTGGATGAAAAACTGTTTTTT; CDR3aa: CASAIQGVDEKLFF
v_gene: TRBV29-1; d_gene: -; j_gene: TRBJ2-6; CDR3nt: TGCAGCGTGGAATGGGGCAGGGGTGGGCCTGGGGCCAACGTCCTGACTTTC; CDR3aa: CSVEWGRGGPGANVLTF
v_gene: TRBV5-8; d_gene: -; j_gene: TRBJ1-2; CDR3nt: TGTGCCAGCAGCTTGACGAGGGAGATTGGCTACACCTTC; CDR3aa: CASSLTREIGYTF
v_gene: TRBV7-3; d_gene: TRBD1; j_gene: TRBJ2-2; CDR3nt: TGTGCCAGCAGCCGCGACAGGGCGAACACCGGGGAGCTGTTTTTT; CDR3aa: CASSRDRANTGELFF
v_gene: TRBV7-2; d_gene: -; j_gene: TRBJ2-1; CDR3nt: TGTGCCAGCTTTAGGGGGGGCAGTCCTAATGAGCAGTTCTTC; CDR3aa: CASFRGGSPNEQFF
v_gene: TRBV19; d_gene: TRBD1; j_gene: TRBJ1-2; CDR3nt: TGTGCCAGTAAAGAGGACAGGGGATCCTATGGCTACACCTTC; CDR3aa: CASKEDRGSYGYTF
v_gene: TRBV29-1; d_gene: TRBD1; j_gene: TRBJ1-1; CDR3nt: TGCAGCGTTGGGACAGGGGCCCCCTTGACTGAAGCTTTCTTT; CDR3aa: CSVGTGAPLTEAFF
v_gene: TRBV4-1; d_gene: -; j_gene: TRBJ2-1; CDR3nt: TGCGCCAGCAGCCAAGTGGTAGTCGACAATGAGCAGTTCTTC; CDR3aa: CASSQVVVDNEQFF
v_gene: TRBV18; d_gene: -; j_gene: TRBJ2-2; CDR3nt: TGTGCCAGCTCACCACGACAAGCGAACACCGGGGAGCTGTTTTTT; CDR3aa: CASSPRQANTGELFF
v_gene: TRBV29-1; d_gene: -; j_gene: TRBJ1-2; CDR3nt: TGCAGCGTTGAAGGCTCTACCCAGGGTACGGGTGGCTACACCTTC; CDR3aa: CSVEGSTQGTGGYTF
v_gene: TRBV6-5; d_gene: -; j_gene: TRBJ2-3; CDR3nt: TGTGCCAGCAGTTCTCCGGGCACAGATACGCAGTATTTT; CDR3aa: CASSSPGTDTQYF
v_gene: TRBV13; d_gene: -; j_gene: TRBJ2-3; CDR3nt: TGTGCCAGCAGCCAAGTGGGGGGTTTCACAGATACGCAGTATTTT; CDR3aa: CASSQVGGFTDTQYF
v_gene: TRBV11-2; d_gene: TRBD1; j_gene: TRBJ2-7; CDR3nt: TGTGCCAGCAGCCGCGGTGAGGGACAGGGACAACACGAGCAGTACTTC; CDR3aa: CASSRGEGQGQHEQYF
v_gene: TRBV6-1; d_gene: -; j_gene: TRBJ1-1; CDR3nt: TGTGCCAGCATCTCGGGGGTCCTATTTGAAGCTTTCTTT; CDR3aa: CASISGVLFEAFF
v_gene: TRBV7-9; d_gene: -; j_gene: TRBJ2-7; CDR3nt: TGTGCCAGCAGCTACGCGGTCAGCTCCTACGAGCAGTACTTC; CDR3aa: CASSYAVSSYEQYF
v_gene: TRBV7-2; d_gene: TRBD1; j_gene: TRBJ2-7; CDR3nt: TGTGCCAGCAGCTTCGACAGGGACTCCTACGAGCAGTACTTC; CDR3aa: CASSFDRDSYEQYF
v_gene: TRBV19; d_gene: -; j_gene: TRBJ1-2; CDR3nt: TGTGCCAGTAGTATAGAACGGGGACAAGGCTACACCTTC; CDR3aa: CASSIERGQGYTF
v_gene: TRBV6-5; d_gene: -; j_gene: TRBJ1-1; CDR3nt: TGTGCCAGCAGTTACTCGGGGGGGGTAGGAACTGAAGCTTTCTTT; CDR3aa: CASSYSGGVGTEAFF
v_gene: TRBV30; d_gene: TRBD2; j_gene: TRBJ2-4; CDR3nt: TGTGCCTGGAGGGGGAGGGCCGGGGATAAAGCCAAAAACATTCAGTACTTC; CDR3aa: CAWRGRAGDKAKNIQYF
v_gene: TRBV7-9; d_gene: TRBD2; j_gene: TRBJ2-7; CDR3nt: TGTGCCAGCAGCCCCGACGGGGGGAGGCCTACCGTGCAGTACTTC; CDR3aa: CASSPDGGRPTVQYF